This TCR beta chain stems from a study of T-cell memory formation after mild COVID-19 (dated by TCRdb to 2020 to 2022). In terms of the full investigation: Most TCR sequence clusters were specific to one of the two donors. In a couple of donors, T-cell clones that expanded and contracted after mild COVID-19 were tracked by sequencing TCRalpha and TCRbeta repertoires over time. Two young, previously healthy adult volunteers made up the cohort, one male and one female. Results and caveats for the whole study, not just this receptor: Balanced CD4/CD8 phenotypes were observed for clones contracting from day 15 to 85, whereas a bias towards CD4+ was observed for a second wave of clones expanding from day 15 to 37. Some responding clones were detected in pre-infection memory, which suggested that pre-existing cross-reactive memory T cells had joined the SARS-CoV-2 response. The second-wave clones that peaked on day 37 were not confirmed to be SARS-CoV-2 specific. Only two mild cases were covered in the study, and larger cohorts including severe cases with pre-infection samples were considered necessary. Contracting CD4+ clones appeared mostly in the CM and EM memory subsets, whereas CD8+ clones were enriched in EMRA.

Ficoll-Paque density gradient centrifugation was used to isolate PBMCs. V was cut back by 3 bases and J by 5 bases, leaving a gap of 14 bases between them. The CDR3 starts with the cysteine, ends with the phenylalanine, and has 13 residues. The DNA shown is the 39-base CDR3, in frame from base 1. CDR1 and CDR2 are read off the germline V gene (reference sequence) as DFQATT and SNEGSKA. Points on this clonotype: Its antigen is unknown. The sample holds no much larger clone one base away, and base qualities are not on file.

TCRdb records Illumina NovaSeq 6000 as the sequencer. TCRalpha and TCRbeta cDNA libraries were constructed by 5'RACE with constant-segment primers, with sample barcodes and unique molecular identifiers being introduced. RNA was extracted from every sample with Trizol reagent. Amplification of the libraries took two PCR steps, and the second step added a second sample barcode plus Illumina TruSeq adapters. Sequencing of the libraries was done on an Illumina NovaSeq, producing 2 x 150 bp paired-end reads. The published analysis was carried out like this. Reads were demultiplexed and collapsed into UMI-guided consensus sequences with migec v1.2.7. Using mixcr v2.1.11, UMI consensuses were aligned to TRA and TRB V and J templates and then assembled into clonotypes. A clonotype was counted as expanded or contracted only when both edgeR and NoisET called the clonotype significant, with the noise models trained on biological replicates. For edgeR calls, a false discovery rate-adjusted p below 0.01 and a log2 fold-change threshold of 1 were applied. As an exploratory analysis of dynamics, max-normalized trajectories of the 1000 most abundant clonotypes were examined with PCA combined with hierarchical clustering. The CD4 or CD8 phenotype of responding clones was assigned using the separately sequenced CD4+ and CD8+ repertoires. In-frame beta chains were kept once TCRdb had trimmed the public reads at Q25 with fastp and called clones with MiXCR. For every CDR3 protein sequence, its rows merge into one entry that carries the most common genes and DNA. Clone size and V and J calls follow TCRdb, not the original study. The sample contains about 470,000 distinct CDR3 sequences, 18% of them found a single time. 9% to 15% of the sample lies in the top ten.

Recombination connected TRBV20-1 to TRBJ2-7; the D gene is perhaps TRBD1, on 5 matching bases. The TCR originated in an adult woman who had mild COVID-19 (a few samples of this study predate the infection). The sample titles of this study are shuffled in the database, so cell type and time point are left out; the donor was told from shared clones. Sequencing input: PBMCs or a T cell subset sorted from them (not recorded which). The DNA reads TGCAGTGCTAGCGGTTGGCAGGGCCACGAGCAGTACTTC. Its product reads: CSASGWQGHEQYF.